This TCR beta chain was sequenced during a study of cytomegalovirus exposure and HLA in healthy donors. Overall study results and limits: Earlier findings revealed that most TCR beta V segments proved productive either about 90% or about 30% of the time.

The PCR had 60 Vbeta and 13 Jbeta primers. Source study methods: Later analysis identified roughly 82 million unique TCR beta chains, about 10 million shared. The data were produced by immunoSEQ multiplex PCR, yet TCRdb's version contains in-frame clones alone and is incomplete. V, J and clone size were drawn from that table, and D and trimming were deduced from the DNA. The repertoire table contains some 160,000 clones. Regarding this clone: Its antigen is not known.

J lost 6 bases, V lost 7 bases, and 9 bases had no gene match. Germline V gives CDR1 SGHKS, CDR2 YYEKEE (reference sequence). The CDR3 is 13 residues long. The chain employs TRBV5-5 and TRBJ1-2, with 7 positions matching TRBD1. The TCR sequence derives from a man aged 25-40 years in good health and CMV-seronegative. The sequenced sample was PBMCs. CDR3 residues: CASAGRGFNGYTF. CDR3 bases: TGTGCCAGCGCGGGCAGGGGGTTTAATGGCTACACCTTC.